One TCR beta chain is described in this entry. The antigen remains undetermined. The data belong to a study of cytotoxic CD8 clonotypes in ibrutinib-treated CLL. Notes on the study in general: Public clonotypes, rarely seen, contracted or held steady on treatment.

The repertoire was sequenced with immunoSEQ multiplex PCR; TCRdb's copy has only in-frame clones and lacks some. The data contain approximately 330,000 clones, around four fifths of them singletons. V lost 7 bases and J lost 2, with 5 bases in between. CDR3 length: 11 residues. The germline CDR1 and CDR2 sequences are MNHNY and SVGAGI (reference sequence). The clonotype originates from a human donor with chronic lymphocytic leukemia. Sequenced here: PBMCs, sampled before ibrutinib treatment. The V gene is TRBV6-6, the J gene TRBJ1-2; D uncertain. The CDR3 loop is CASTRNYGYTF. The CDR3 DNA reads as TGTGCCAGCACCAGAAACTATGGCTACACCTTC.